The 23 T cell receptor beta chains below all came from one sample that was sequenced in a study of cytomegalovirus exposure and HLA in healthy donors. A multiplex PCR was run with 60 Vbeta primers and 13 Jbeta primers. Assay: immunoSEQ multiplex PCR; the TCRdb copy retains only in-frame clones and omits some. The sample holds about 150,000 clones, 75% to 85% seen once. Material: PBMCs. These receptors originate from a man aged 25 to 45 in good health and CMV-seropositive.

The chain carries TRBV9 and TRBJ1-4, with 10 bases fitting TRBD1. J lost 7 bases, V lost 4 bases, and 4 bases had no gene match. Germline loops: CDR1 SGDLS, CDR2 YYNGEE. This CDR3 is 14 amino acids long. The CDR3: CASSNRDRGEKLFF. Here the CDR3 DNA reads TGTGCCAGCAGCAACCGGGACAGGGGTGAAAAACTGTTTTTT.

The CDR3 loop reads CASSIYRRAGGFSNQPQHF. The CDR3, as DNA: TGTGCCAGTAGTATTTATCGAAGGGCGGGTGGATTTAGCAATCAGCCCCAGCATTTT. V usage is TRBV19 and J usage is TRBJ1-5; D gene unclear. The CDR3 totals 19 residues. The germline V gene has CDR1 LNHDA and CDR2 SQIVND (reference sequence). Trimming took off 3 bases at V and 0 bases at J, with 21 bases between the two ends.

DNA of the CDR3: TGCGCCAGCCAGGCCGGGACTTCAAGGGGACAAGAGACCCAGTACTTC. Its protein product is CASQAGTSRGQETQYF. V is TRBV5-1 and J is TRBJ2-5; D is possibly TRBD2 (6 bases). The CDR3 consists of 16 residues. CDR1 SGHRS and CDR2 YFSETQ come from the germline V gene. The germline V and J ends were trimmed by 7 bases and 2 bases, with 21 bases remaining between them.

The V call is TRBV2, the J call TRBJ2-2; D is unclear. The CDR3 contains 13 residues. Germline V gene lookup returns CDR1 SNHLY and CDR2 FYNNEI. Trimming left V 7 bases short and J 6 bases short, with 12 bases between. Written as DNA, the CDR3 is TGTGCCAGCAACTTAGAAGTTGCCGGGGAGCTGTTTTTT. It encodes CASNLEVAGELFF.

In this sample, this clone turned up once. J is TRBJ2-6 and V is TRBV5-5, with 8 bases fitting TRBD1. J lost 12 bases, V lost 4 bases, and 12 bases had no gene match. This CDR3 region has 15 residues. Germline V CDR1 and CDR2: SGHKS, YYEKEE (reference sequence). The CDR3 here is CASSGGQEPKGVLTF. CDR3 coding DNA: TGTGCCAGCAGCGGGGGACAGGAACCCAAGGGCGTCCTGACTTTC. The whole variable domain, filled in from reference TRBV5-5 and TRBJ2-6, reads DAGVTQSPTHLIKTRGQQVTLRCSPISGHKSVSWYQQVLGQGPQFIFQYYEKEERGRGNFPDRFSARQFPNYSSELNVNALLLGDSALYLCASSGGQEPKGVLTFGAGSRLTVL.

The chain uses TRBV7-8 and TRBJ2-1, with 7 bases fitting TRBD2. Germline loops: CDR1 SGHVS, CDR2 FQNEAQ. The J segment lost 3 bases and the V segment lost 5 bases, leaving 4 bases of the junction unmatched. There are 14 residues in the CDR3. The CDR3 nucleotides read TGTGCCAGCAGCACGAGCGGGGTCTACAATGAGCAGTTCTTC. The encoded protein is CASSTSGVYNEQFF. The full variable domain, completed using reference TRBV7-8 and TRBJ2-1, is GAGVSQSPRYKVAKRGQDVALRCDPISGHVSLFWYQQALGQGPEFLTYFQNEAQLDKSGLPSDRFFAERPEGSVSTLKIQRTQQEDSAVYLCASSTSGVYNEQFFGPGTRLTVL.

The CDR3 nucleotides read TGTGCCAGCAGTGCGGGACTCTTTAGCTCCTACGAGCAGTACTTC. It translates to CASSAGLFSSYEQYF. The chain carries TRBV6-5 and TRBJ2-7, with a weak D call TRBD2 (6 bases). The length of the CDR3 is 15 residues. Germline V gene sequence: CDR1 MNHEY, CDR2 SVGAGI. Trimming removed 5 bases from V and 0 bases from J, with 14 bases in between.

The gene calls are TRBV2 and TRBJ2-7, with TRBD1 as a possible D gene (8 bases). Trimming pared 6 bases from V and 0 bases from J, leaving 12 bases between. CDR1 and CDR2 from the germline V gene are SNHLY and FYNNEI. The length of the CDR3 is 14 residues. The CDR3 sequence: CASRQGGNSYEQYF. CDR3 nucleotide sequence: TGTGCCAGCAGACAGGGGGGGAACTCCTACGAGCAGTACTTC.

The J gene is TRBJ1-3, the V gene TRBV4-2; tentative D call: TRBD1 (5 bases). The length of the CDR3 is 17 residues. The V end lost 0 bases, the J end lost 4 bases, and 16 bases lay between the germline ends. CDR1 is LGHNA and CDR2 is YNFKEQ in the germline V gene. Here the CDR3 DNA reads TGTGCCAGCAGCCAAGAGTTCCTAGGGGCTGCAGGAAACACCATATATTTT. Translated: CASSQEFLGAAGNTIYF.

The rearrangement links TRBV28 to TRBJ1-1; possible D gene TRBD1, 6 bases. There are 15 residues in the CDR3. CDR1 is MDHEN, CDR2 SYDVKM, per germline. V lost 6 bases and J 6 bases, leaving 20 bases between the germline ends. The CDR3 sequence is CASSLTEAGGAEAFF. In DNA form, the CDR3 reads TGTGCCAGCAGCCTCACCGAGGCGGGGGGCGCTGAAGCTTTCTTT.

A single count supports this clone. V gene TRBV19 combines with J gene TRBJ1-2; tentative D call: TRBD1 (6 bases). The CDR3 consists of 14 residues. Trimming pared 3 bases from V and 0 bases from J, leaving 8 bases between. The V gene's germline CDR1 is LNHDA and CDR2 SQIVND (reference sequence). The CDR3 spells CASSIYRANYGYTF. The CDR3, as DNA: TGTGCCAGTAGTATCTACAGGGCTAACTATGGCTACACCTTC.

V is TRBV27 and J is TRBJ2-7; TRBD1 agrees at 9 bases. V lost 3 bases, J lost 4 bases, and 10 bases stayed unmatched. Germline V gives CDR1 MNHEY, CDR2 SMNVEV (reference sequence). The CDR3 length is 16 residues. The CDR3 nucleotides read TGTGCCAGCAGTTTCCACGGGACAGGGAATATTTACGAGCAGTACTTC. Its protein is CASSFHGTGNIYEQYF.

The chain couples TRBV6-4 to TRBJ2-1; 7 bases are a match to TRBD1. The CDR3 is 15 residues long. Germline-derived CDR1 and CDR2 are MRHNA and SNTAGT. With 7 bases clipped from V and 2 bases from J, the junction kept 8 bases outside the gene matches. As DNA, the CDR3 is TGTGCCAGCACCAGCCGGGACAGAACCTACAATGAGCAGTTCTTC. Its protein product is CASTSRDRTYNEQFF.

The chain links TRBV7-9 to TRBJ2-7; 8 nucleotides match TRBD2. V shed 5 bases, J shed 1 base, and the junction held 10 bases outside the gene matches. The CDR3 contains 16 residues. Germline V gene data show CDR1 as SEHNR and CDR2 as FQNEAQ (reference sequence). The CDR3 region is CASSPPGGTSSYEQYF. CDR3 sequence (DNA): TGTGCCAGCAGCCCTCCGGGAGGGACCTCTTCCTACGAGCAGTACTTC.

The chain links TRBV5-1 to TRBJ2-1, with D possibly being TRBD1 (6 bases). The CDR3 runs 15 residues. The ends were cut back, 5 bases at V and 4 bases at J, with 16 bases in the middle. From germline, CDR1 is SGHRS and CDR2 YFSETQ. The CDR3 sequence is CASSERTDSYNEQFF. The CDR3 DNA is TGCGCCAGCAGTGAAAGGACAGATAGTTACAATGAGCAGTTCTTC.

This clone was counted only a few times. The chain joins TRBV2 to TRBJ2-3, with TRBD2 as a possible D gene (6 bases). Germline-derived CDR1 and CDR2 are SNHLY and FYNNEI. The CDR3 has 14 amino acids. The V gene lost 4 bases and the J gene lost 5 bases, with 13 bases spanning the gap. CDR3 sequence reads: CASSGRASGDTQYF. For the CDR3, the DNA is TGTGCCAGCAGTGGGAGGGCCTCAGGAGATACGCAGTATTTT.

The chain links TRBV5-1 to TRBJ2-3; TRBD1 aligns across 7 bases. Germline CDR1 is SGHRS and CDR2 is YFSETQ. J lost 3 bases, V lost 3 bases, and 7 bases had no gene match. This CDR3 is built from 15 residues. The CDR3 nucleotides read TGCGCCAGCAGCTCTTACAGGGGTCAGACAGATACGCAGTATTTT. It specifies CASSSYRGQTDTQYF.

The chain combines TRBV5-8 with TRBJ1-1; D remains unclear. This CDR3 has 13 residues. CDR1 is SGHTS and CDR2 is YDEGEE in the germline V gene. Trimming left V 1 base short and J 5 bases short, with 9 bases between. In nucleotides, the CDR3 is TGTGCCAGCAGCTTGCGGGTCGGGACTGAAGCTTTCTTT. Its translation is CASSLRVGTEAFF.

The rearrangement links TRBV7-9 to TRBJ2-7, with a weak D call TRBD2 (5 bases). The length of the CDR3 is 16 residues. V lost 1 base and J 6 bases, leaving 19 bases between the germline ends. Per germline, CDR1 SEHNR and CDR2 FQNEAQ (reference sequence). For the CDR3, the DNA is TGTGCCAGCAGCTTAGTACCGCGATCCGGAGGAGTCGAGCAGTACTTC. Amino acids: CASSLVPRSGGVEQYF.

The sample holds a few counts of this clone. This chain uses TRBV28 with TRBJ1-1; no definite D call. The V gene's germline CDR1 is MDHEN and CDR2 SYDVKM. CDR3 size: 14 residues. V was shortened by 2 bases and J by 3 bases, with 10 bases between the two germline ends. The CDR3: CASSLGGRYTEAFF. Here the CDR3 DNA reads TGTGCCAGCAGTTTAGGAGGGCGGTACACTGAAGCTTTCTTT. Full variable domain (missing parts from reference TRBV28 and TRBJ1-1): DVKVTQSSRYLVKRTGEKVFLECVQDMDHENMFWYRQDPGLGLRLIYFSYDVKMKEKGDIPEGYSVSREKKERFSLILESASTNQTSMYLCASSLGGRYTEAFFGQGTRLTVV.

This clone has a handful of counts. The chain's CDR3 is CASSETDSGRSEQYF. DNA for the CDR3: TGTGCCAGCAGCGAAACGGACTCCGGGAGGTCCGAGCAGTACTTC. The J gene is TRBJ2-7, the V gene TRBV28, with TRBD2 identical over 7 bases. V gave up 6 bases and J gave up 6 bases; unmatched junction bases: 14. This CDR3 has 15 residues. Germline CDR1 MDHEN, CDR2 SYDVKM.

This chain connects TRBV7-2 to TRBJ2-5; 7 bases map to TRBD2. Germline assignment: CDR1 SGHTA and CDR2 FQGNSA. Germline trimming cut 3 bases from V and 5 bases from J; bases unmatched to any gene: 3. CDR3 length: 13 residues. CDR3 DNA: TGTGCCAGCAGCTTCGGGGGAGGGGAGACCCAGTACTTC. Amino acid sequence: CASSFGGGETQYF.

CDR3: CASTTGFAGANVLTF. The CDR3 coding sequence is TGCGCCAGCACCACAGGGTTCGCCGGGGCCAACGTCCTGACTTTC. The chain joins TRBV5-1 to TRBJ2-6; TRBD1 might be the D (6 bases). The CDR3 is made up of 15 amino acids. CDR1 is SGHRS, CDR2 YFSETQ, per germline. The V gene lost 6 bases and the J gene lost 4 bases, with 14 bases spanning the gap.